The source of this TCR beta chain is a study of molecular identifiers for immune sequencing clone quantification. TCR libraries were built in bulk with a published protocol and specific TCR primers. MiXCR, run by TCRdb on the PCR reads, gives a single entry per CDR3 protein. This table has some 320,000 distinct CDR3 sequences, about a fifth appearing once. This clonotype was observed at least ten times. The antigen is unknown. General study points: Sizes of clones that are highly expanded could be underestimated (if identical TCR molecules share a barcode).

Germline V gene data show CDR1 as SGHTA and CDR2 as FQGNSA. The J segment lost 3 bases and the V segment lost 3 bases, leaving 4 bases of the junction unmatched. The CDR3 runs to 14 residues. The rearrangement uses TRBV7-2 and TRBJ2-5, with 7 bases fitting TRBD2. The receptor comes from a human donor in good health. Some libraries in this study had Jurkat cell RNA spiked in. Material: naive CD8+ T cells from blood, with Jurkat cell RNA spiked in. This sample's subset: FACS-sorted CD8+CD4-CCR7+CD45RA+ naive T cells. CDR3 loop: CASSFSGSKETQYF. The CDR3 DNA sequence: TGTGCCAGCAGCTTTAGCGGGTCAAAAGAGACCCAGTACTTC.